This T cell receptor (beta chain) originates from a study of blood T cell repertoires in COVID-19. Study-wide background: PBMCs, B-cell-depleted T cells, or T cells provided the cDNA or gDNA that made up the material.

Measured with immunoSEQ multiplex PCR; TCRdb has only the in-frame clones, and not every one. This table has some 29,000 clones, about nine tenths appearing once. This clone showed up just a few times. This receptor was obtained from a human donor in a cohort sampled during active COVID-19. The sequencing sample was made of peripheral blood.

The CDR3 nucleotides read TGTGCCAGCAGTCCAGACAGGGGTGGCTTTGAGCAGTTCTTC. Protein sequence: CASSPDRGGFEQFF. The chain joins TRBV6-2 or TRBV6-3 to TRBJ2-1; 8 bases map to TRBD1. In germline, CDR1 is MNHEY, CDR2 SVGEGT. V gave up 5 bases and J gave up 9 bases; unmatched junction bases: 9. This CDR3 has 14 amino acids.